Each of the 10 T cell receptor beta chains below was sequenced from the same sample in a study of blood T cell repertoires in COVID-19 (dated by TCRdb to the early 2020s). Libraries were built with the immunoSEQ multiplex PCR assay. TCRdb retrieved this table from immuneACCESS and kept in-frame rearrangements only. Not all clones are present; in checked studies, unresolved V genes account for under half, and no reason is known for the remainder. The sample has about 170,000 clones on record, roughly 80% of them singletons. About 2.6% of the sample belongs to the ten largest clones. Sequencing was done on a sample of peripheral blood. Every receptor here comes from a human donor with acute or convalescent COVID-19. The donor label of this sample is uncertain.

V and J are TRBV11-3 and TRBJ2-1, with a weak D call TRBD2 (7 bases). The V end was cut by 5 bases, the J end by 8 bases, with 19 bases between. Germline assignment: CDR1 SGHNT and CDR2 YENEEA. The CDR3 has 15 residues. CDR3 amino acids: CASSPDGGLSDEQFF. The CDR3 bases are TGTGCCAGCAGCCCCGACGGGGGGCTTAGCGATGAGCAGTTCTTC. The entire variable domain, with the rest obtained from reference TRBV11-3 and TRBJ2-1, is as follows: EAGVVQSPRYKIIEKKQPVAFWCNPISGHNTLYWYLQNLGQGPELLIRYENEEAVDDSQLPKDRFSAERLKGVDSTLKIQPAELGDSAVYLCASSPDGGLSDEQFFGPGTRLTVL.

The chain carries TRBV19 and TRBJ2-1, with D perhaps TRBD2 (6 bases). Between the trimmed V and J ends, which lost 3 bases and 5 bases, there was a span of 14 bases. CDR1 is LNHDA and CDR2 is SQIVND in the germline V gene (reference sequence). The CDR3 sequence is 15 residues long. The CDR3 DNA follows: TGTGCCAGTAGTATCTCTAGTGCGGGGCACAATGAGCAGTTCTTC. It encodes CASSISSAGHNEQFF.

The chain has TRBV5-1 and TRBJ1-5, with D uncertain. V was pared by 0 bases and J by 3 bases, with 7 bases between. CDR1 is SGHRS and CDR2 is YFSETQ in the germline V gene. The CDR3 totals 14 residues. CDR3 DNA: TGCGCCAGCAGCTTGGGCAGTCCCAATCAGCCCCAGCATTTT. As protein: CASSLGSPNQPQHF.

The chain links TRBV7-2 to TRBJ2-3; 11 bases match TRBD2. J gave up 4 bases and V 4 bases, and 4 bases lay outside the gene matches. The CDR3 sequence is 15 residues long. The germline gives CDR1 SGHTA, CDR2 FQGNSA. DNA for the CDR3: TGTGCCAGCAGCTCCTTAGCGGGAGGGCCAGATACGCAGTATTTT. Translated, it gives CASSSLAGGPDTQYF.

The genes are TRBV5-1 and TRBJ1-2; weak D call: TRBD1 (5 bases). The CDR3 is 14 residues long. V lost 0 bases and J 1 base, leaving 7 bases between the germline ends. Germline-derived CDR1 and CDR2 are SGHRS and YFSETQ. This chain's CDR3 is CASSLDRLNYGYTF. CDR3 in DNA: TGCGCCAGCAGCTTGGACAGGCTTAACTATGGCTACACCTTC.

V is TRBV5-1 and J is TRBJ2-3, with 11 bases that match TRBD2. J gave up 6 bases and V 4 bases, and 4 bases lay outside the gene matches. Germline V gene lookup returns CDR1 SGHRS and CDR2 YFSETQ. The length of the CDR3 is 14 residues. CDR3 amino acids: CASSLAGGGDTQYF. The CDR3 nucleotides are TGCGCCAGCAGCCTAGCGGGAGGAGGTGATACGCAGTATTTT.

The V and J genes are TRBV2 and TRBJ1-2; TRBD1 aligns across 7 bases. V shed 6 bases and J 2 bases; nucleotides not matched to a gene: 6. Germline V CDR1 and CDR2: SNHLY, FYNNEI. The CDR3 has 14 amino acids. The CDR3 DNA follows: TGTGCCAGCAGACCCGGGACAGACAACTATGGCTACACCTTC. Its protein is CASRPGTDNYGYTF. The variable domain in full, completed from reference TRBV2 and TRBJ1-2, reads EPEVTQTPSHQVTQMGQEVILRCVPISNHLYFYWYRQILGQKVEFLVSFYNNEISEKSEIFDDQFSVERPDGSNFTLKIRSTKLEDSAMYFCASRPGTDNYGYTFGSGTRLTVV.

The rearrangement uses TRBV5-4 and TRBJ2-6; no clear D gene. This CDR3 has 14 amino acids. Germline V lookup: CDR1 SGHNT, CDR2 YYREEE (reference sequence). Trimming removed 4 bases from V and 0 bases from J, with 5 bases in between. DNA of the CDR3: TGTGCCAGCAGCGTGAGCTCTGGGGCCAACGTCCTGACTTTC. Translated: CASSVSSGANVLTF.

V is TRBV23-1 and J is TRBJ1-1; perhaps TRBD1 as D (5 bases). TRBV23-1 qualifies as an ORF whose function is uncertain. The CDR3 is 16 residues long. Trimming cost V 3 bases and J 5 bases, with 19 bases left between them. The CDR3 is CASSHLPGLMWTEAFF. CDR3 bases: TGCGCCAGCAGTCACCTACCGGGACTGATGTGGACTGAAGCTTTCTTT.

The chain links TRBV15 to TRBJ2-7; D may be TRBD1 (5 bases). Trimming took off 0 bases at V and 4 bases at J, with 16 bases between the two ends. In germline, CDR1 is LNHNV, CDR2 YYDKDF (reference sequence). The CDR3 covers 16 residues. Here the CDR3 DNA reads TGTGCCACCAGCAGAGATTTGAGCCAGGGTAGATACGAGCAGTACTTC. Amino acids: CATSRDLSQGRYEQYF.